These 29 T cell receptor beta chains were all obtained from the same sample, sequenced in a study of spatial heterogeneity in lung cancer. TCRdb passed the 5' RACE reads through MiXCR, listing each CDR3 protein once. The data contain about 27,000 distinct CDR3 sequences, 5% to 6.5% of them singletons. Time point given: blood at routine non-recurrence follow-up after resection. The sample in question was PBMCs, obtained at follow-up. These receptors came from a female donor with early-stage non-small cell lung cancer.

This chain links TRBV2 with TRBJ2-3, with 8 bases identical to TRBD1. Unmatched junction bases numbered 7, after V lost 4 bases and J lost 1 base. The CDR3 runs to 16 residues. From germline, CDR1 is SNHLY and CDR2 FYNNEI. This CDR3 reads CASSARQGWGTDTQYF. The CDR3 coding sequence is TGTGCCAGCAGTGCCCGACAGGGGTGGGGCACAGATACGCAGTATTTT.

This clonotype was seen ten or more times. The V call is TRBV4-3, the J call TRBJ2-6; D gene unclear. The CDR3 length is 16 residues. V dropped 3 bases and J dropped 1 base, with 10 bases sitting between them. Germline CDR1 and CDR2: LGHNA and YSLEER. The CDR3 DNA is TGCGCCAGCAGCCAGCAGGCCCTATCTGGGGCCAACGTCCTGACTTTC. This encodes CASSQQALSGANVLTF.

The chain carries TRBV5-6 and TRBJ1-1; a weak D match, TRBD1 (6 bases). V lost 2 bases and J 1 base, leaving 12 bases between the germline ends. CDR1 SGHDT and CDR2 YYEEEE come from the germline V gene. The CDR3 has 15 amino acids. CDR3: CASSFGGRSNTEAFF. As DNA, the CDR3 is TGTGCCAGCAGCTTCGGGGGCAGGTCGAACACTGAAGCTTTCTTT.

In this sample, this clonotype turned up a few times. The CDR3 DNA reads as TGTGCCAGCAGTGAAATAGGGACGGCCTACGAGCAGTACTTC. Translation: CASSEIGTAYEQYF. This sequence joins TRBV6-1 and TRBJ2-7; D might be TRBD1 or TRBD2, each matching 5 bases. CDR3 length: 14 amino acids. CDR1 is MNHNS, CDR2 SASEGT, per germline. Trimming shortened V by 2 bases and J by 2 bases, and 10 bases separated the two germline ends.

This clonotype was found many times. V is TRBV5-5 and J is TRBJ2-2, with D possibly matching TRBD1 (7 bases). The CDR3 loop spans 15 amino acids. Germline CDR1 is SGHKS and CDR2 is YYEKEE (reference sequence). V lost 2 bases and J 5 bases, leaving 13 bases between the germline ends. The DNA for the CDR3 is TGTGCCAGCAGCTTTGGAGGGGGCGGAACCGGGGAGCTGTTTTTT. Translating it yields CASSFGGGGTGELFF.

This clonotype is medium-sized. V and J are TRBV2 and TRBJ1-2; D uncertain. Per germline, CDR1 SNHLY and CDR2 FYNNEI. The CDR3 sequence is 11 residues long. The V gene lost 3 bases and the J gene lost 8 bases, with 7 bases spanning the gap. The DNA of the CDR3 is TGTGCCAGCAGTGACTTCGTCGGCTACACCTTC. Translated, it gives CASSDFVGYTF.

This clonotype was detected many times. The J gene is TRBJ2-7, the V gene TRBV6-4; D gene ambiguous. The CDR3 is made up of 10 amino acids. Trimming pared 6 bases from V and 2 bases from J, leaving 2 bases between. The germline V gene encodes CDR1 MRHNA and CDR2 SNTAGT. The CDR3 sequence is CASRAYEQYF. DNA of the CDR3: TGTGCCAGCAGGGCCTACGAGCAGTACTTC.

This clonotype was found many times. The chain is built from TRBV20-1 and TRBJ2-1; a possible D gene is TRBD2 (5 bases). V lost 6 bases to trimming and J lost 2 bases, with 11 bases between them. Germline lookup yields CDR1 DFQATT and CDR2 SNEGSKA (reference sequence). The CDR3 is 13 residues long. CDR3 nucleotides: TGCAGTGCCCTAGCCCTACCCTACAATGAGCAGTTCTTC. Amino acid sequence: CSALALPYNEQFF.

In this sample, this clonotype turned up many times. This rearrangement joins TRBV12-3 or TRBV12-4 to TRBJ2-7, with 9 bases fitting TRBD2. CDR3 size: 15 residues. Unmatched junction bases numbered 10, after V lost 3 bases and J lost 7 bases. The CDR3 bases are TGTGCCAGCAGTTTTGGGACTAGCCTTAACGGTGAGCAGTACTTC. It yields the protein CASSFGTSLNGEQYF.

The chain employs TRBV7-2 and TRBJ1-4; D is perhaps TRBD1 (5 bases). The CDR3 is 15 residues long. From germline, CDR1 is SGHTA and CDR2 FQGNSA. Trimming removed 5 bases from V and 0 bases from J, with 10 bases in between. CDR3 residues: CASSTTVSTNEKLFF. The CDR3 DNA reads as TGTGCCAGCAGCACGACAGTCTCAACTAATGAAAAACTGTTTTTT.

This chain connects TRBV2 to TRBJ2-3; tentatively, D is TRBD2 (5 bases). The ends were cut back, 6 bases at V and 0 bases at J, with 13 bases in the middle. The germline V gene has CDR1 SNHLY and CDR2 FYNNEI. The CDR3 runs 15 residues. The CDR3 reads CASSWTGTSTDTQYF. CDR3 nucleotide sequence: TGTGCCAGCAGCTGGACTGGCACTAGCACAGATACGCAGTATTTT.

The sample holds many counts of this clonotype. The chain employs TRBV2 and TRBJ2-2, with TRBD1 matching 10 bases. Germline trimming cut 6 bases from V and 5 bases from J; bases unmatched to any gene: 3. Looked up from germline, CDR1 is SNHLY and CDR2 is FYNNEI. The CDR3 consists of 14 residues. The CDR3 bases are TGTGCCAGCAGGGGGACAGGGGCAACCGGGGAGCTGTTTTTT. Translating gives CASRGTGATGELFF.

On this clonotype: This may be a read error: a much more frequent sequence differs by one nucleotide. The CDR3 sequence is CASSYTSDSYVQYF. CDR3 coding DNA: TGTGCCAGCAGTTACACTTCGGACAGTTACGTGCAGTACTTC. This chain connects TRBV6-5 to TRBJ2-7, with D perhaps TRBD1 (6 bases). Germline assignment: CDR1 MNHEY and CDR2 SVGAGI. There are 14 residues in the CDR3.

This clonotype was found many times. The gene calls are TRBV29-1 and TRBJ1-2; D not certain. Trimming pared 6 bases from V and 3 bases from J, leaving 14 bases between. In germline, CDR1 is SQVTM, CDR2 ANQGSEA. The CDR3 sequence is 13 residues long. The CDR3 region has the DNA TGCAGCGTGCCCTCCTTAGGATACTATGGCTACACCTTC. Protein: CSVPSLGYYGYTF.

This clonotype was picked up many times. The chain recombines TRBV20-1 with TRBJ2-1; D possibly matches TRBD1 or TRBD2 (5 bases each). Germline values: CDR1 DFQATT, CDR2 SNEGSKA (reference sequence). The CDR3 consists of 12 residues. Trimming pared 5 bases from V and 8 bases from J, leaving 13 bases between. The CDR3 nucleotides are TGCAGTGCTTCGGACCGGGGCGATGAGCAGTTCTTC. Protein product: CSASDRGDEQFF.

This clonotype was recorded at least ten times. V gene TRBV6-2 or TRBV6-3 combines with J gene TRBJ2-7; D is uncertain. Germline V gene data show CDR1 as MNHEY and CDR2 as SVGEGT. CDR3 length: 14 residues. V gave up 1 base and J gave up 6 bases, with 13 bases separating them. CDR3 amino acids: CASSYYADLAEQYF. In nucleotides, the CDR3 is TGTGCCAGCAGTTACTATGCGGACCTCGCCGAGCAGTACTTC.

This clonotype was counted ten times or more. This chain connects TRBV9 to TRBJ2-3; TRBD2 might be the D (6 bases). This CDR3 has 15 amino acids. V gave up 0 bases and J gave up 5 bases, with 13 bases separating them. CDR1 is SGDLS, CDR2 YYNGEE, per germline. The CDR3 bases are TGTGCCAGCAGCGTAGAAGGGCGGGGAGGAGATACGCAGTATTTT. Amino acid sequence: CASSVEGRGGDTQYF. Full variable domain (missing parts from reference TRBV9 and TRBJ2-3): DSGVTQTPKHLITATGQRVTLRCSPRSGDLSVYWYQQSLDQGLQFLIQYYNGEERAKGNILERFSAQQFPDLHSELNLSSLELGDSALYFCASSVEGRGGDTQYFGPGTRLTVL.

Only a few counts were recorded for this clonotype. CDR3 bases: TGCGCCAGCAGCTTAAGCGGGATCTCCAATGAGCAGTTCTTC. The encoded protein is CASSLSGISNEQFF. The chain carries TRBV5-1 and TRBJ2-1; 7 bases are shared with TRBD2. Trimming took 2 bases from V and 6 from J; bases not matched to a gene: 5. CDR3 length: 14 residues. Germline V gives CDR1 SGHRS, CDR2 YFSETQ. The complete variable domain, with remaining parts taken from reference TRBV5-1 and TRBJ2-1, reads KAGVTQTPRYLIKTRGQQVTLSCSPISGHRSVSWYQQTPGQGLQFLFEYFSETQRNKGNFPGRFSGRQFSNSRSEMNVSTLELGDSALYLCASSLSGISNEQFFGPGTRLTVL.

In regard to this clonotype: This may be a read error, as it is one base from a much larger clone. This rearrangement joins TRBV20-1 to TRBJ2-7, with D perhaps being TRBD1 or TRBD2 (5 bases each). This CDR3 has 16 residues. Germline CDR1 DFQATT, CDR2 SNEGSKA (reference sequence). In DNA form, the CDR3 reads TGCAGTGCTAGAGTCACCGGGACCAAGAGCTCCTACGGGCAGTACTTC. This sequence encodes CSARVTGTKSSYGQYF.

In this sample, this clonotype turned up a few times. A much larger clone sits a single nucleotide away, making a read error possible. The rearrangement links TRBV12-3 or TRBV12-4 to TRBJ2-2, with D possibly TRBD1 on 6 matching bases. CDR3 length: 16 residues. DNA of the CDR3: TGTGCCAGCAGTTTCGCCGGGACAACGAACTCCGGGGAGCTGTTTTTT. Protein sequence: CASSFAGTTNSGELFF.

This clonotype was seen at least ten times. The chain carries TRBV27 and TRBJ1-1; 8 bases match TRBD1. The trim removed 2 bases at V and 7 bases at J, leaving 0 bases unmatched. The CDR3 is 12 residues long. The V gene's germline CDR1 is MNHEY and CDR2 SMNVEV (reference sequence). CDR3 in amino acids: CASSLTGGEAFF. Written as DNA, the CDR3 is TGTGCCAGCAGTTTAACAGGGGGTGAAGCTTTCTTT.

This clonotype was picked up many times. V gene TRBV20-1 combines with J gene TRBJ1-5; no clear D gene. Trimming stripped 3 bases from V and 2 bases from J, with 14 bases between. CDR1 is DFQATT, CDR2 SNEGSKA, per germline (reference sequence). The CDR3 is 15 residues long. The CDR3 loop is CSARSVPGGNQPQHF. CDR3 sequence (DNA): TGCAGTGCTAGGTCCGTCCCGGGAGGCAATCAGCCCCAGCATTTT.

There are many counts of this clonotype. This sequence joins TRBV27 and TRBJ1-1; D remains ambiguous. Germline V gene sequence: CDR1 MNHEY, CDR2 SMNVEV (reference sequence). The CDR3 covers 14 residues. V was trimmed by 4 bases and J by 0 bases, leaving 9 bases between them. CDR3 DNA: TGTGCCAGCAGTTCCGCAGGCATGAACACTGAAGCTTTCTTT. Protein sequence: CASSSAGMNTEAFF.

This clonotype was detected ten times or more. The genes are TRBV7-9 and TRBJ2-3; no clear D. Germline CDR1 SEHNR, CDR2 FQNEAQ (reference sequence). CDR3 size: 12 residues. V lost 7 bases, J lost 5 bases, and 10 bases lay in between. The CDR3 DNA reads as TGTGCCAGCACCAACCCCCTAGATACGCAGTATTTT. Protein: CASTNPLDTQYF.

The table lists this clonotype with many counts. The rearrangement joins TRBV10-3 to TRBJ1-4; possible D gene TRBD1, 6 bases. The CDR3 length is 12 residues. V was trimmed by 2 bases and J by 12 bases, leaving 10 bases between them. From germline, CDR1 is ENHRY and CDR2 SYGVKD. CDR3 in DNA: TGTGCCATCAGTGAGGCAGGGGAGGAACTGTTTTTT. Translating it yields CAISEAGEELFF.

The sample holds many counts of this clonotype. This chain uses TRBV7-8 with TRBJ2-7, with a weak D call TRBD1 (6 bases). The length of the CDR3 is 14 residues. The germline V gene has CDR1 SGHVS and CDR2 FQNEAQ. Trimming left V 5 bases short and J 5 bases short, with 16 bases between. CDR3: CASSRGQFEDEQYF. The CDR3, as DNA: TGTGCCAGCAGCCGAGGACAGTTCGAGGACGAGCAGTACTTC.

The chain links TRBV5-1 to TRBJ1-2; no firm D call. Trimming took 3 bases from V and 6 from J, leaving 12 bases between them. The germline gives CDR1 SGHRS, CDR2 YFSETQ. This CDR3 is 13 amino acids long. The CDR3 coding sequence is TGCGCCAGCAGCTCGTGGGTCTCAAATGGCTACACCTTC. Its protein is CASSSWVSNGYTF.

This clonotype was recorded many times. This rearrangement joins TRBV27 to TRBJ2-3, with 8 bases aligning to TRBD2. The CDR3 runs to 15 residues. Germline trimming cut 1 base from V and 3 bases from J; bases unmatched to any gene: 3. From germline, CDR1 is MNHEY and CDR2 SMNVEV (reference sequence). CDR3 DNA sequence: TGTGCCAGCAGTTTATACGGCGGGGGGACAGATACGCAGTATTTT. Translating it yields CASSLYGGGTDTQYF.

Many counts were recorded for this clonotype. V is TRBV7-2 and J is TRBJ2-1; TRBD2 is a possible D gene (6 bases). CDR1 and CDR2 from the germline V gene are SGHTA and FQGNSA. The CDR3 runs to 15 residues. V was pared by 5 bases and J by 9 bases, with 20 bases between. DNA of the CDR3: TGTGCCAGCAGCCAACTAGCCCGGGGAGGTGTTGAGCAGTTCTTC. Protein: CASSQLARGGVEQFF.